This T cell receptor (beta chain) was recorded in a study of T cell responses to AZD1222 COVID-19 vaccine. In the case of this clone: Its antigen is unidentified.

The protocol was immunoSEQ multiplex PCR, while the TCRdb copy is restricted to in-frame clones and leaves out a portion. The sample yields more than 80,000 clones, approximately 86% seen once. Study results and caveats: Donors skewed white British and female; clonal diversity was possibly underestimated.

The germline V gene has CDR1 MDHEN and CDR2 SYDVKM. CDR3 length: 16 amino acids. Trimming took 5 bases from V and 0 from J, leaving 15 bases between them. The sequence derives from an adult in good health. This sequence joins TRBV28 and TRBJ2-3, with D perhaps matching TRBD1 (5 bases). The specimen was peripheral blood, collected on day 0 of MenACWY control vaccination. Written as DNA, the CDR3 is TGTGCCAGCAGTGCTTTTGGCCAGGGTAGCACAGATACGCAGTATTTT. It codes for CASSAFGQGSTDTQYF.